This note documents a single T cell receptor (beta chain) sequence. These data belong to a study of shared T cell receptors in the human thymus. Here immunoSEQ multiplex PCR was the method, and the copy in TCRdb shows in-frame clones only, minus some. The data contain roughly 500,000 clones, approximately 78% of them singletons. Trimming left V 3 bases short and J 0 bases short, with 12 bases between. This CDR3 contains 15 residues. Germline V CDR1 and CDR2: SGHRS, YFSETQ. These records were also assigned to another study, of human thymus T cells. That work contributes: Repertoires sampled from thymus and blood appeared biased in V and J gene usage.

Sequenced material: thymocytes. The rearrangement links TRBV5-1 to TRBJ1-1; the D gene is possibly TRBD1 (6 bases). The TCR originated in a boy under three years old with a congenital heart defect. CDR3 sequence (DNA): TGCGCCAGCAGCTCGCCAGGGGCCATGAACACTGAAGCTTTCTTT. Translation gives CASSSPGAMNTEAFF.